Listed here are 24 T cell receptor beta chains from one sample, sequenced in a study of OX40 agonist ivuxolimab in advanced cancers. Some clones are missing from TCRdb's copy, which holds only in-frame ones; the method was immunoSEQ multiplex PCR. Among tens of thousands of clones listed, just over 85% were seen once. Sequenced here: CD4+ or CD8+ T cells sorted from blood, sampled in a trial of the OX40 agonist ivuxolimab. The receptors stem from an adult with an advanced solid tumor such as melanoma, head and neck, liver or kidney cancer.

J is TRBJ1-2 and V is TRBV5-6; weak D call: TRBD1 (5 bases). Per germline, CDR1 SGHDT and CDR2 YYEEEE. The CDR3 loop spans 14 amino acids. V lost 6 bases and J lost 4, with 16 bases in between. The CDR3 loop reads CASTPSGRTYGYTF. CDR3 DNA sequence: TGTGCCAGCACCCCATCGGGACGGACCTATGGCTACACCTTC.

The chain recombines TRBV5-1 with TRBJ2-3; a possible D gene is TRBD2 (6 bases). Trimming took off 2 bases at V and 2 bases at J, with 24 bases between the two ends. Germline values: CDR1 SGHRS, CDR2 YFSETQ. The CDR3 sequence is 19 residues long. The CDR3 DNA follows: TGCGCCAGCAGCTTACCTTTGTCAGAACCGGAGGGTTTCACAGATACGCAGTATTTT. It encodes CASSLPLSEPEGFTDTQYF. The full variable domain, rest sourced from reference TRBV5-1 and TRBJ2-3, is KAGVTQTPRYLIKTRGQQVTLSCSPISGHRSVSWYQQTPGQGLQFLFEYFSETQRNKGNFPGRFSGRQFSNSRSEMNVSTLELGDSALYLCASSLPLSEPEGFTDTQYFGPGTRLTVL.

This clone appeared once. This sequence joins TRBV28 and TRBJ2-7; possibly TRBD1 for D (5 bases). Germline V gives CDR1 MDHEN, CDR2 SYDVKM. V shed 2 bases and J shed 2 bases, with 22 bases lying between them. The CDR3 is 18 amino acids. The CDR3 DNA is TGTGCCAGCAGTTTACTCCCCATCAGAACGGACACCCCCTACGAGCAGTACTTC. Protein sequence: CASSLLPIRTDTPYEQYF.

This clone was found a few times. The CDR3 is CASSPRRGYGYTF. As DNA, the CDR3 is TGTGCCAGCAGCCCACGCAGGGGGTATGGCTACACCTTC. The chain combines TRBV28 with TRBJ1-2, with 7 positions matching TRBD1. Germline V gene lookup returns CDR1 MDHEN and CDR2 SYDVKM. This CDR3 is built from 13 residues. V lost 6 bases to trimming and J lost 5 bases; unmatched junction nucleotides: 6.

This chain joins TRBV27 and TRBJ2-1; D perhaps matches TRBD1 (6 bases). This CDR3 contains 15 residues. Germline values: CDR1 MNHEY, CDR2 SMNVEV (reference sequence). V lost 7 bases, J lost 1 base, and 14 bases lay in between. This CDR3 is CASTPTGLSYNEQFF. DNA of the CDR3: TGTGCCAGCACCCCGACAGGTTTGTCCTACAATGAGCAGTTCTTC.

The chain recombines TRBV19 with TRBJ1-1, with D unresolved. This CDR3 has 15 amino acids. The germline CDR1 and CDR2 sequences are LNHDA and SQIVND (reference sequence). Trimming shortened V by 6 bases and J by 1 base, and 15 bases separated the two germline ends. CDR3 DNA: TGTGCCAGTAGACCGGGCGGCAGCAAGAACACTGAAGCTTTCTTT. This encodes CASRPGGSKNTEAFF.

This chain uses TRBV9 with TRBJ1-4, with D possibly being TRBD1 (6 bases). Germline lookup yields CDR1 SGDLS and CDR2 YYNGEE. V lost 0 bases and J 1 base, leaving 10 bases between the germline ends. CDR3 size: 16 residues. Here the CDR3 DNA reads TGTGCCAGCAGCGTAGAGGTGACAGGAACTAATGAAAAACTGTTTTTT. Protein product: CASSVEVTGTNEKLFF.

J is TRBJ2-3 and V is TRBV9; weak D call: TRBD2 (5 bases). The CDR3 loop spans 14 amino acids. Germline CDR1 is SGDLS and CDR2 is YYNGEE. With 0 bases removed from V and 6 bases from J, the gap between germline ends came to 11 bases. The CDR3 bases are TGTGCCAGCAGCGTAGGGTCCGGGGAGGATACGCAGTATTTT. Its translation is CASSVGSGEDTQYF.

This clone showed up just once. The chain joins TRBV9 to TRBJ2-7; the D gene is possibly TRBD1 (6 bases). The length of the CDR3 is 13 residues. V lost 0 bases to trimming and J lost 6 bases, with 10 bases between them. Germline loops: CDR1 SGDLS, CDR2 YYNGEE. The CDR3 DNA reads TGTGCCAGCAGCGTAGGGGGGACAACCGAGCAGTACTTC. Protein sequence: CASSVGGTTEQYF.

J is TRBJ2-3 and V is TRBV7-9; D is unresolved. This CDR3 spans 15 amino acids. The V end lost 2 bases, the J end lost 1 base, and 10 bases lay between the germline ends. CDR1 and CDR2 (germline): SEHNR, FQNEAQ (reference sequence). Here the CDR3 reads CASSLLWTRTDTQYF. The CDR3 DNA sequence: TGTGCCAGCAGCTTATTGTGGACCCGCACAGATACGCAGTATTTT. Using reference TRBV7-9 and TRBJ2-3 for the parts outside the CDR3, the full variable domain is DTGVSQNPRHKITKRGQNVTFRCDPISEHNRLYWYRQTLGQGPEFLTYFQNEAQLEKSRLLSDRFSAERPKGSFSTLEIQRTEQGDSAMYLCASSLLWTRTDTQYFGPGTRLTVL.

The genes are TRBV27 and TRBJ2-5; possible D gene TRBD1, 5 bases. Germline lookup yields CDR1 MNHEY and CDR2 SMNVEV (reference sequence). CDR3 length equals 16 residues. V was trimmed by 0 bases and J by 2 bases, leaving 13 bases between them. The CDR3 coding sequence is TGTGCCAGCAGTTTATCGATAGGGGCAACGCAAGAGACCCAGTACTTC. Translating it yields CASSLSIGATQETQYF.

The genes are TRBV27 and TRBJ1-1; 7 bases line up with TRBD1. Germline V gene sequence: CDR1 MNHEY, CDR2 SMNVEV (reference sequence). CDR3 length equals 14 residues. V shed 4 bases, J shed 4 bases, and the junction held 6 bases outside the gene matches. CDR3 sequence: CASSYPGQSTEAFF. The DNA of the CDR3 is TGTGCCAGCAGTTATCCGGGACAGAGCACTGAAGCTTTCTTT.

This chain uses TRBV4-2 with TRBJ1-1; maybe TRBD1 (5 bases). The CDR3 length is 14 residues. CDR1 is LGHNA and CDR2 is YNFKEQ in the germline V gene. Trimming took 1 base from V and 5 from J, leaving 11 bases between them. CDR3 residues: CASSQVGERTEAFF. The CDR3 coding sequence is TGTGCCAGCAGCCAAGTAGGGGAAAGGACTGAAGCTTTCTTT.

The J gene is TRBJ2-7, the V gene TRBV4-2; possibly TRBD1 or TRBD2 for D (6 bases each). CDR1 is LGHNA and CDR2 is YNFKEQ in the germline V gene. Deletions cut 1 base from V and 4 bases from J, with 14 bases between. The CDR3 runs to 15 residues. This chain's CDR3 is CASSQGMEGEYEQYF. The CDR3, as DNA: TGTGCCAGCAGCCAAGGTATGGAGGGGGAATACGAGCAGTACTTC.

This chain uses TRBV4-3 with TRBJ2-2; D is perhaps TRBD2 (5 bases). Trimming removed 1 base from V and 0 bases from J, with 6 bases in between. CDR3 size: 15 residues. Germline loops: CDR1 LGHNA, CDR2 YSLEER. The CDR3 DNA follows: TGCGCCAGCAGCCAAGGGCGGGCGAACACCGGGGAGCTGTTTTTT. As protein: CASSQGRANTGELFF.

This clone has just a few counts. The V and J genes are TRBV2 and TRBJ1-1; tentative D call: TRBD1 (6 bases). Per the germline V gene, CDR1 is SNHLY and CDR2 is FYNNEI. The V end lost 7 bases, the J end lost 5 bases, and 8 bases lay between the germline ends. CDR3 length: 11 residues. CDR3 sequence reads: CASKGGTEAFF. The CDR3 coding sequence is TGTGCCAGCAAAGGGGGAACTGAAGCTTTCTTT. The entire variable domain, with the rest obtained from reference TRBV2 and TRBJ1-1, is as follows: EPEVTQTPSHQVTQMGQEVILRCVPISNHLYFYWYRQILGQKVEFLVSFYNNEISEKSEIFDDQFSVERPDGSNFTLKIRSTKLEDSAMYFCASKGGTEAFFGQGTRLTVV.

V and J are TRBV9 and TRBJ2-5; 8 nucleotides line up with TRBD1. V lost 3 bases and J lost 3; bases outside the gene matches: 4. CDR1 is SGDLS, CDR2 YYNGEE, per germline. This CDR3 has 14 amino acids. The CDR3 DNA reads TGTGCCAGCAGCGCACCGGACAGGGAAGAGACCCAGTACTTC. It is translated as CASSAPDREETQYF.

This rearrangement joins TRBV6-5 to TRBJ1-4; D call uncertain. The length of the CDR3 is 15 residues. Germline-derived CDR1 and CDR2 are MNHEY and SVGAGI. The V and J ends lost 1 base and 0 bases respectively, with 6 bases between them. CDR3 coding DNA: TGTGCCAGCAGTTACTTACAGACAACTAATGAAAAACTGTTTTTT. Translation gives CASSYLQTTNEKLFF.

V gene TRBV29-1 combines with J gene TRBJ1-5; no firm D call. Germline values: CDR1 SQVTM, CDR2 ANQGSEA. The CDR3 contains 12 residues. V lost 4 bases, J lost 3 bases, and 7 bases lay in between. The CDR3 loop reads CSVVEANQPQHF. The CDR3 DNA is TGCAGCGTTGTGGAGGCCAATCAGCCCCAGCATTTT.

The chain employs TRBV7-9 and TRBJ2-7, with 13 bases aligning to TRBD2. Germline-derived CDR1 and CDR2 are SEHNR and FQNEAQ (reference sequence). Trimming cost V 5 bases and J 1 base; bases outside gene matches: 5. The CDR3 runs to 16 residues. The CDR3 loop reads CASSPGLAGASYEQYF. CDR3 nucleotide sequence: TGTGCCAGCAGCCCCGGACTAGCGGGGGCGTCCTACGAGCAGTACTTC.

J is TRBJ1-1 and V is TRBV11-3; 7 bases are a match to TRBD1. The CDR3 is made up of 15 amino acids. Germline-derived CDR1 and CDR2 are SGHNT and YENEEA. V was pared by 6 bases and J by 0 bases, with 7 bases of the junction left unmatched. DNA of the CDR3: TGTGCCAGCAGGCCTCGACAGGGTATGAACACTGAAGCTTTCTTT. This gives the protein CASRPRQGMNTEAFF.

The J gene is TRBJ2-7, the V gene TRBV6-5, with D possibly matching TRBD1 (5 bases). CDR3 size: 15 residues. The ends were cut back, 4 bases at V and 2 bases at J, with 15 bases in the middle. The germline V gene encodes CDR1 MNHEY and CDR2 SVGAGI. In nucleotides, the CDR3 is TGTGCCAGCAGTTCATCCGTACAGGTCCCCTACGAGCAGTACTTC. It is translated as CASSSSVQVPYEQYF.

The J gene is TRBJ2-3, the V gene TRBV28, with D perhaps matching TRBD1 (5 bases). The ends were cut back, 6 bases at V and 2 bases at J, with 21 bases in the middle. Germline V CDR1 and CDR2: MDHEN, SYDVKM. CDR3 length: 17 residues. The CDR3 DNA sequence: TGTGCCAGCAGCCACCTTGGACAAGGCGATTACACAGATACGCAGTATTTT. Protein: CASSHLGQGDYTDTQYF.

The chain employs TRBV28 and TRBJ1-2; D is undetermined. Germline-derived CDR1 and CDR2 are MDHEN and SYDVKM. Trimming removed 3 bases from V and 7 bases from J, with 21 bases in between. The CDR3 is 16 amino acids. For the CDR3, the DNA is TGTGCCAGCAGTTTTGTTGGAGGCGAGGATGTTTCTGGCTACACCTTC. Translation: CASSFVGGEDVSGYTF.